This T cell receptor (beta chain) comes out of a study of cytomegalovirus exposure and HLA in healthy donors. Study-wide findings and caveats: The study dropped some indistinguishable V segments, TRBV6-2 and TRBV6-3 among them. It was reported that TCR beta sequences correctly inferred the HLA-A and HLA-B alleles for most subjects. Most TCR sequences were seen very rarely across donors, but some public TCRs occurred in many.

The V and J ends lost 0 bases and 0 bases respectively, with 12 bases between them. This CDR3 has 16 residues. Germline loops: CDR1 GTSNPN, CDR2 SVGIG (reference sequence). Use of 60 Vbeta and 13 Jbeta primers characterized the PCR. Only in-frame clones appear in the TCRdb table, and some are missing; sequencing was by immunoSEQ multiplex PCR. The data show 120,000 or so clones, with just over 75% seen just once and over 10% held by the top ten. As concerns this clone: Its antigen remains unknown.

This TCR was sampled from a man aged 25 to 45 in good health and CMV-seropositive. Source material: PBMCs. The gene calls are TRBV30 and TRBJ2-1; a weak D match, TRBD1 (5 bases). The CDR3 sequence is CAWSVGLSSSYNEQFF. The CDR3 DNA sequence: TGTGCCTGGAGTGTGGGGCTTTCAAGCTCCTACAATGAGCAGTTCTTC.